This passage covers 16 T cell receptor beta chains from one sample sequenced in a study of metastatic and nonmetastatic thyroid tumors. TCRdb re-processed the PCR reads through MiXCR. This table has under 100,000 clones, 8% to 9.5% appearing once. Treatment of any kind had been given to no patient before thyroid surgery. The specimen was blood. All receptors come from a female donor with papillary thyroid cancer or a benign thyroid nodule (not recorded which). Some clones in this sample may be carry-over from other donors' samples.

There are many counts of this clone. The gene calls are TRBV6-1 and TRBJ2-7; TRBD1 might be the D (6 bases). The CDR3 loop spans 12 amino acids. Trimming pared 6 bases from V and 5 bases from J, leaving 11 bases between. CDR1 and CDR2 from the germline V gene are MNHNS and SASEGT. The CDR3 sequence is CASRTRGHEQYF. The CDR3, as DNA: TGTGCCAGCAGGACCAGGGGCCACGAGCAGTACTTC.

The CDR3 reads CASILYSGQGYDTQYF. In DNA form, the CDR3 reads TGTGCCAGCATTCTCTACTCGGGACAGGGGTACGATACGCAGTATTTT. The chain recombines TRBV6-2 or TRBV6-3 with TRBJ2-3; 10 bases match TRBD1. The CDR3 is made up of 16 amino acids. Germline CDR1 is MNHEY and CDR2 is SVGEGT. The ends lost 7 bases at V and 6 bases at J; junction bases unmatched: 13.

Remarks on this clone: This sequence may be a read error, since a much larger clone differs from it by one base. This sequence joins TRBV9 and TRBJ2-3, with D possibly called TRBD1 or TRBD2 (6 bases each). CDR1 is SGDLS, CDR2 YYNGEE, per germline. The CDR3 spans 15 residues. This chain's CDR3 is CASIVWGASTDTQYF. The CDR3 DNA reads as TGTGCCAGCATCGTATGGGGGGCGAGCACAGATACGCAGTATTTT.

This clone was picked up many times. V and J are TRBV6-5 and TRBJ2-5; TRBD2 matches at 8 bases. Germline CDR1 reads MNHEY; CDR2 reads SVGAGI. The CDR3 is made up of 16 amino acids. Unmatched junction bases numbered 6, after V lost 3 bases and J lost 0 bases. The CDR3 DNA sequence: TGTGCCAGCAGTTATAGGGCTAGCGGGTACCAAGAGACCCAGTACTTC. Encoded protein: CASSYRASGYQETQYF.

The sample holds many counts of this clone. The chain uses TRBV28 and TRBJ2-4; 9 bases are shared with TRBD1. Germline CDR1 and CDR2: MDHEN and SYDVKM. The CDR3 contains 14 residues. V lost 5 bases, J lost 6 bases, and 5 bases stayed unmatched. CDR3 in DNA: TGTGCCAGCAGTCTACCGGGACAGGGAAACATTCAGTACTTC. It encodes CASSLPGQGNIQYF.

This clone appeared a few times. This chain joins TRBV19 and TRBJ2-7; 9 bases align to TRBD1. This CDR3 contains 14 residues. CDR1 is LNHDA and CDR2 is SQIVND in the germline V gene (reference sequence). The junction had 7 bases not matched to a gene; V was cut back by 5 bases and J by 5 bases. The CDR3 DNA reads TGTGCCAGTAGTCCTTGGACAGGGGCCGACGAGCAGTACTTC. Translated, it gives CASSPWTGADEQYF.

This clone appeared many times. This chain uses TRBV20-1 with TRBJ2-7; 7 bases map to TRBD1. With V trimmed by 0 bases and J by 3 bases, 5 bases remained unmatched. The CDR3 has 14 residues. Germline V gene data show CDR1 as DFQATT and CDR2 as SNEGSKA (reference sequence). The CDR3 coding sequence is TGCAGTGCTAGAGACCCCGGGACAGACTACGAGCAGTACTTC. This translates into CSARDPGTDYEQYF.

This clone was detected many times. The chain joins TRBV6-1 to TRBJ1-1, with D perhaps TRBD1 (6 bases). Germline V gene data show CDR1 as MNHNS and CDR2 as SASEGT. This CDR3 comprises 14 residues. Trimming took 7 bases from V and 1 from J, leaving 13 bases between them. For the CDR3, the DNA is TGTGCCAGCACCCAGGGGAACACGAACACTGAAGCTTTCTTT. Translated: CASTQGNTNTEAFF.

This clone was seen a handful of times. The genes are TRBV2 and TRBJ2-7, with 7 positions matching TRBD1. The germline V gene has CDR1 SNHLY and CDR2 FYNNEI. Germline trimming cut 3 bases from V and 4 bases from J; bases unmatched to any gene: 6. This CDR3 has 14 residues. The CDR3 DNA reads TGTGCCAGCAGTGACGCAGGGGGATTATACGAGCAGTACTTC. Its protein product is CASSDAGGLYEQYF.

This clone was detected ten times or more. CDR3 coding DNA: TGTGCCAGCAGCCAAACCGGGGGCACAGATACGCAGTATTTT. This sequence encodes CASSQTGGTDTQYF. The chain combines TRBV9 with TRBJ2-3, with D perhaps TRBD2 (5 bases). The V end was cut by 4 bases, the J end by 1 base, with 10 bases between. The CDR3 is made up of 14 amino acids. CDR1 is SGDLS, CDR2 YYNGEE, per germline.

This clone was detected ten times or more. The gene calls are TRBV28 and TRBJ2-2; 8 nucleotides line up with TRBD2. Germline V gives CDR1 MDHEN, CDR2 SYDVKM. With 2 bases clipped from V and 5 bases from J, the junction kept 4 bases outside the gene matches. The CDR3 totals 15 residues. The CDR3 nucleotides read TGTGCCAGCAGTTTAACGGGGGGGTGGACCGGGGAGCTGTTTTTT. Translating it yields CASSLTGGWTGELFF.

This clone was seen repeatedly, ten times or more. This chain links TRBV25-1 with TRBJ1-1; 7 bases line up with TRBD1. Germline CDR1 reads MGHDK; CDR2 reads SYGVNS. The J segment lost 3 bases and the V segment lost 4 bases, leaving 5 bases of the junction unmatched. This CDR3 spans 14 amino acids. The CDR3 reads CASSVPGGYTEAFF. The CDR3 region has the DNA TGTGCCAGCAGTGTTCCAGGGGGGTACACTGAAGCTTTCTTT.

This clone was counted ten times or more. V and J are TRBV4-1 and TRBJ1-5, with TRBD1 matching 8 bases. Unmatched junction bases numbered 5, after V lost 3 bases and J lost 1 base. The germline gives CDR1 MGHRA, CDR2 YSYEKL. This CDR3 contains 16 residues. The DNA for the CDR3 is TGCGCCAGCAGCCAGGGACAGGTTCGGAGCAATCAGCCCCAGCATTTT. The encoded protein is CASSQGQVRSNQPQHF.

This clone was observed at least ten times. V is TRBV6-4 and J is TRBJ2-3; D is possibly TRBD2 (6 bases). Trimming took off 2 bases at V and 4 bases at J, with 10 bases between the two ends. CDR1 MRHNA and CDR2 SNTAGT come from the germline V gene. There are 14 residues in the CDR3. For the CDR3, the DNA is TGTGCCAGCAGTGACAATGGAGGGGCAGATACGCAGTATTTT. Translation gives CASSDNGGADTQYF.

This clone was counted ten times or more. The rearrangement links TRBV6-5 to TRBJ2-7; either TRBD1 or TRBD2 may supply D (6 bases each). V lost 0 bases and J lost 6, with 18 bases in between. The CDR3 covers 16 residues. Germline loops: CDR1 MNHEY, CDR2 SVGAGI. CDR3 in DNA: TGTGCCAGCAGTTACTCGGGACGGGGGCCCCCGACCGAGCAGTACTTC. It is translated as CASSYSGRGPPTEQYF.

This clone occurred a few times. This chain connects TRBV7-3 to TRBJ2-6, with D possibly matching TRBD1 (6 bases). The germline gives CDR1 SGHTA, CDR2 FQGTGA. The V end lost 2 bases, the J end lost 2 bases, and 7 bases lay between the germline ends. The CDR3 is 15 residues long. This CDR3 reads CASSLQGTGANVLTF. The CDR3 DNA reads TGTGCCAGCAGCTTACAGGGGACTGGGGCCAACGTCCTGACTTTC.